This is a list of T cell receptor beta chains from one sample in a study of identical twins. One entry per CDR3 protein results from TCRdb running MiXCR on the 5' RACE reads. Seen here are some 600,000 distinct CDR3 sequences, 7.1% observed once, and the top ten hold 1.5% to 2%. This sample was shared with a second study, whose subject was yellow fever vaccine responses in identical twins.

Input material: PBMCs. These receptors were taken from a woman aged 18-29 years in good health. CDR3s include the opening cysteine and the closing phenylalanine or tryptophan. The D gene is left open where the match is weak. Clone sizes are given selectively: once, few, many, or a class where the clone is expanded.

CDR3nt,CDR3aa,j_gene,d_gene,abundance,v_gene
TGTGCCAGCAGTTTATACCCGGGGACTAATGAAAAACTGTTTTTT,CASSLYPGTNEKLFF,TRBJ1-4,NA,few,TRBV27
TGTGCCATCAGTGACTGGGGCTTGAACACCGGGGAGCTGTTTTTT,CAISDWGLNTGELFF,TRBJ2-2,NA,NA,TRBV10-3
TGCGCCAGCAGCTTCCGGGAGGTGTACAATGAGCAGTTCTTC,CASSFREVYNEQFF,TRBJ2-1,TRBD2,many,TRBV5-1
TGTGCCATCAGCAGACCCAGTGGCACTGAAGCTTTCTTT,CAISRPSGTEAFF,TRBJ1-1,NA,NA,TRBV10-3
TGTGCCAGCAGCAACCGGGACAGTGTGTGGGGCAATCAGCCCCAGCATTTT,CASSNRDSVWGNQPQHF,TRBJ1-5,TRBD1,many,TRBV7-2
TGTGCCATCAGTGAGCCCGTGGGGGGTAAGGGCTACACCTTC,CAISEPVGGKGYTF,TRBJ1-2,NA,NA,TRBV10-3
TGTGCCAGCAGCTTAGGCCGGGATCTCTACTATGGCTACACCTTC,CASSLGRDLYYGYTF,TRBJ1-2,NA,NA,TRBV13
TGTGCCAGCAGTTACCCCCAGGGAGACCTGAATGAATTAAACACCGGGGAGCTGTTTTTT,CASSYPQGDLNELNTGELFF,TRBJ2-2,NA,NA,TRBV6-2/TRBV6-3
TGCGCCAGCAGTGAGTCGGCAGGCGGCGAAAAACTGTTTTTT,CASSESAGGEKLFF,TRBJ1-4,NA,many,TRBV10-1
TGCGCCAGCAGCCAAGATCTACTCCTCGGCGAGCAGTACTTC,CASSQDLLLGEQYF,TRBJ2-7,NA,many,TRBV4-1
TGTGCCAGCAGCCCTCTGACTCAGAGCTCCTACAATGAGCAGTTCTTC,CASSPLTQSSYNEQFF,TRBJ2-1,NA,few,TRBV27
TGCGCCAGCAGGCCCGGGAGATCACTCGCCGAAGTCTACAATGAGCAGTTCTTC,CASRPGRSLAEVYNEQFF,TRBJ2-1,NA,many,TRBV5-1
TGTGCCAGCATGAGGGCGGGCACAGATACGCAGTATTTT,CASMRAGTDTQYF,TRBJ2-3,NA,NA,TRBV6-1
TGCAGTGCTAGAGATTCCCGGGCCCGCGACGGGGAAGCTTTCTTT,CSARDSRARDGEAFF,TRBJ1-1,NA,few,TRBV20-1
TGCAGCTACCGCGTGGGTAAAGGCACCGGGGAGCTGTTTTTT,CSYRVGKGTGELFF,TRBJ2-2,NA,NA,TRBV29-1
TGCAGCGTTGACTCGTTCTGGACTAGCGGGAGTAAGAAGTCCTACGAGCAGTACTTC,CSVDSFWTSGSKKSYEQYF,TRBJ2-7,TRBD2,few,TRBV29-1
TGTGCCATCAGTGAGTCTTCAGGATCCCTCTATGGCTACACCTTC,CAISESSGSLYGYTF,TRBJ1-2,NA,many,TRBV10-3
TGTGCCAGCAGCGAGGGGGCAGTCTTCTTCTATGGCTACACCTTC,CASSEGAVFFYGYTF,TRBJ1-2,TRBD1,NA,TRBV5-5
TGTGCCAGCAGCCACCCTCTGGTCTTAGGTGGAAACACCATATATTTT,CASSHPLVLGGNTIYF,TRBJ1-3,NA,few,TRBV14
TGCGCCAGCAGCTTGGAGCGGGGTGGGTACAATGAGCAGTTCTTC,CASSLERGGYNEQFF,TRBJ2-1,TRBD2,NA,TRBV5-1
TGCAGTGCTAGCGTCACGGACAATCAGCCCCAGCATTTT,CSASVTDNQPQHF,TRBJ1-5,NA,few,TRBV20-1
TGTGCCACCTCGGCGCGGACCTGGGAAAACAATGAGCAGTTCTTC,CATSARTWENNEQFF,TRBJ2-1,NA,NA,TRBV11-2
TGCAGTGCTAGAGATGGGAACTTACTCCTCCACTTT,CSARDGNLLLHF,TRBJ1-6,NA,NA,TRBV20-1
TGCGCCAGCAGCTTGCTTCTAGCGGGAACGTGGAATGAGCAGTTCTTC,CASSLLLAGTWNEQFF,TRBJ2-1,TRBD2,NA,TRBV5-1
TGCAGTGTGCCCCCCGGGGCGGGGGGAGATACGCAGTATTTT,CSVPPGAGGDTQYF,TRBJ2-3,TRBD2,few,TRBV20-1
TGCAGTGCTATGAAGCGGGAGGGGAGCACAGATACGCAGTATTTT,CSAMKREGSTDTQYF,TRBJ2-3,TRBD2,few,TRBV20-1
TGTGCCAGCAGCCATACTAGGGTCGGGAATCAGCCCCAGCATTTT,CASSHTRVGNQPQHF,TRBJ1-5,NA,many,TRBV12-3/TRBV12-4
TGTGCCAGCAGCTTAGTAGTCACAGGGGTTACACCCCTCCACTTT,CASSLVVTGVTPLHF,TRBJ1-6,TRBD1,many,TRBV7-8
TGTGCCAGCAGCGCTACACAGGGAGAAATTGAAAAACTGTTTTTT,CASSATQGEIEKLFF,TRBJ1-4,NA,few,TRBV9
TGTGCCAGCAGCAATGGACGGGACAACTATGGCTACACCTTC,CASSNGRDNYGYTF,TRBJ1-2,NA,NA,TRBV11-2
TGTGCCAGCAGTTTAACCCGGGACAGGGTAAGCTACACCTTC,CASSLTRDRVSYTF,TRBJ1-2,TRBD1,few,TRBV12-3/TRBV12-4
TGCAGTGCTACCATAGGTTTGAGGACAGATACGCAGTATTTT,CSATIGLRTDTQYF,TRBJ2-3,NA,NA,TRBV20-1
TGTGCCACCAGCAGAGGACTAGCGGGAGGGACTAGCACAGATACGCAGTATTTT,CATSRGLAGGTSTDTQYF,TRBJ2-3,TRBD2,NA,TRBV15
TGTGCCAGCAGTCACGAAGCGGCCCCCTCCTATAATTCACCCCTCCACTTT,CASSHEAAPSYNSPLHF,TRBJ1-6,NA,many,TRBV6-5
TGCAGTGCTAGAGGAGGGACACAGCAAGAGACCCAGTACTTC,CSARGGTQQETQYF,TRBJ2-5,NA,NA,TRBV20-1
TGTGCCAGCAGCCAGGTCGGGGGGGTGATGGATACGCAGTATTTT,CASSQVGGVMDTQYF,TRBJ2-3,TRBD2,NA,TRBV14
TGCGCCAGCAGTCACATGGGGGTCCAGGAGGATACGCAGTATTTT,CASSHMGVQEDTQYF,TRBJ2-3,NA,NA,TRBV4-1
TGTGCCAGCAGCTTACGTAGCGAGTCCGAGCAGTTCTTC,CASSLRSESEQFF,TRBJ2-1,NA,NA,TRBV7-9
TGTGCCACCCAGACCCGAGAAGCAGATACGCAGTATTTT,CATQTREADTQYF,TRBJ2-3,NA,few,TRBV12-3/TRBV12-4
TGTGCCACCAGCATCTTGGGACAGCGGAACACTGAAGCTTTCTTT,CATSILGQRNTEAFF,TRBJ1-1,TRBD1,many,TRBV15
TGTGCCAGCAGTTTGATAACTAGCGGAACCTACAATGAGCAGTTCTTC,CASSLITSGTYNEQFF,TRBJ2-1,TRBD2,few,TRBV28
TGCGCCAGCAGCTTGGGGGACACCAAACCCAACGAGCAGTACTTC,CASSLGDTKPNEQYF,TRBJ2-7,NA,NA,TRBV5-1
TGTGCCATCAGTGAGGTGGCCCCAGAGCTGTTTTTT,CAISEVAPELFF,TRBJ2-2,NA,few,TRBV10-3
TGTGCCAGCAACCCGGCAGCCGGGTACAATGAGCAGTTCTTC,CASNPAAGYNEQFF,TRBJ2-1,NA,NA,TRBV12-3/TRBV12-4
TGCAGCGTCGACAGATATCCCTATGGCTACACCTTC,CSVDRYPYGYTF,TRBJ1-2,NA,NA,TRBV29-1
TGTGCCAGCAGTTCCACAGGGGTGCCCTTTGGGGCCAACGTCCTGACTTTC,CASSSTGVPFGANVLTF,TRBJ2-6,TRBD1,NA,TRBV28
TGCGCCAGCAGCGGAAACGTTGGGGGCACTGAAGCTTTCTTT,CASSGNVGGTEAFF,TRBJ1-1,NA,many,TRBV5-1
TGTGCCAGCAGCGCCGCCTCGGGCGGGGAGACCCGCCCCCAAGAGACCCAGTACTTC,CASSAASGGETRPQETQYF,TRBJ2-5,NA,NA,TRBV2
TGCAGCGTTGGTAATCAGCCCCAGCATTTT,CSVGNQPQHF,TRBJ1-5,NA,many,TRBV29-1
TGTGCCAGCAGTAAACAGGGTCTTAACGAGCAGTACTTC,CASSKQGLNEQYF,TRBJ2-7,NA,many,TRBV12-3/TRBV12-4
TGTGCCAGCAATACGGACAGTTTGAACTATGGCTACACCTTC,CASNTDSLNYGYTF,TRBJ1-2,NA,NA,TRBV2
TGTGCCAGCAGTTTAGCCCGGGGGGACGGAGCCTACGAGCAGTACTTC,CASSLARGDGAYEQYF,TRBJ2-7,TRBD2,few,TRBV12-3/TRBV12-4
TGTGCCAGCAGCTTAGCTGGCGAGCCCACAGATACGCAGTATTTT,CASSLAGEPTDTQYF,TRBJ2-3,NA,many,TRBV7-9
TGTGCCACCAGCAGCCCCCAAAATCTTGAGTCCCAGCATTTT,CATSSPQNLESQHF,TRBJ1-5,NA,NA,TRBV15